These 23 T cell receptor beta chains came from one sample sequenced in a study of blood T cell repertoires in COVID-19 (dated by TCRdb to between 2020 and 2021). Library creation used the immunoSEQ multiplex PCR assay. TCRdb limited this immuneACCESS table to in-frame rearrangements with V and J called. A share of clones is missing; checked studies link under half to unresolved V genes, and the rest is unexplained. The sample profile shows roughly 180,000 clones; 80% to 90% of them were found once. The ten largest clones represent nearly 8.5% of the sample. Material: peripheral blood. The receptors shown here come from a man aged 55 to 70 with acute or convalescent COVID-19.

Written as DNA, the CDR3 is TGCAGCGTTGTGGGCAGGGGGCGTATCTATGGCTACACCTTC. It yields the protein CSVVGRGRIYGYTF. The rearrangement links TRBV29-1 to TRBJ1-2; the match to TRBD1 covers 8 bases. Looked up from germline, CDR1 is SQVTM and CDR2 is ANQGSEA. The junction had 8 bases not matched to a gene; V was cut back by 4 bases and J by 4 bases. CDR3 size: 14 residues.

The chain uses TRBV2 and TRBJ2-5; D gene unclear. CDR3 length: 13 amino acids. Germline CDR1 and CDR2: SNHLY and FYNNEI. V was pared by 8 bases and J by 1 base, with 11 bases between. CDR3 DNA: TGTGCCAGCCAACGACTGACCCAAGAGACCCAGTACTTC. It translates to CASQRLTQETQYF.

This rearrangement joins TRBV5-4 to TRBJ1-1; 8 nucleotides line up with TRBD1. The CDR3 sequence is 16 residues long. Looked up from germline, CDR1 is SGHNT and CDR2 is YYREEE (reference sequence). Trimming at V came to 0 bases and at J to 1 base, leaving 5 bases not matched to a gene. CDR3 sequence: CASSLGVGTGNTEAFF. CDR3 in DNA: TGTGCCAGCAGCTTGGGCGTAGGGACAGGGAACACTGAAGCTTTCTTT.

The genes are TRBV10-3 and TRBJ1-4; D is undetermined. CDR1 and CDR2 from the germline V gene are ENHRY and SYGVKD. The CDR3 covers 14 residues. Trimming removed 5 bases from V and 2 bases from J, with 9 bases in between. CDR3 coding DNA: TGTGCCATCAGTTCGACAACGACTAATGAAAAACTGTTTTTT. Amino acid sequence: CAISSTTTNEKLFF.

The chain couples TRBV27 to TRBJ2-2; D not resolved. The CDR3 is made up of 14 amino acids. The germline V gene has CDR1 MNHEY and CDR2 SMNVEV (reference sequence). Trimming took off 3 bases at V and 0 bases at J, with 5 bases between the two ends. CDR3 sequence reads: CASSLFANTGELFF. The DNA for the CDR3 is TGTGCCAGCAGTTTGTTCGCGAACACCGGGGAGCTGTTTTTT.

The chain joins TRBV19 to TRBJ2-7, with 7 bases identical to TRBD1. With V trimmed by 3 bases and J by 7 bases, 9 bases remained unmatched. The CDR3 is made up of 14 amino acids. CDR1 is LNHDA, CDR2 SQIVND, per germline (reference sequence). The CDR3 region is CASSMDPDRAEQYF. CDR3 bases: TGTGCCAGTAGTATGGACCCTGACAGGGCAGAGCAGTACTTC.

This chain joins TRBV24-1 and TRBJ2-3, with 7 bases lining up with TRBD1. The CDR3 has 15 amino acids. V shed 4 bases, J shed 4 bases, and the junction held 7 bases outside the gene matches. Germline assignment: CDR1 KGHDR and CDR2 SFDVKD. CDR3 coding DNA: TGTGCCACCAGTGACCGAGGGGGCGCGGCAGATACGCAGTATTTT. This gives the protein CATSDRGGAADTQYF.

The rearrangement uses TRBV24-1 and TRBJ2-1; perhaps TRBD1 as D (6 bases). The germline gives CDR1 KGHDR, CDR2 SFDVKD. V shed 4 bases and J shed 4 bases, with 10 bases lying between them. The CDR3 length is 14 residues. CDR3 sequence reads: CATSESTGYNEQFF. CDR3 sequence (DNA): TGTGCCACCAGTGAATCGACAGGTTACAATGAGCAGTTCTTC.

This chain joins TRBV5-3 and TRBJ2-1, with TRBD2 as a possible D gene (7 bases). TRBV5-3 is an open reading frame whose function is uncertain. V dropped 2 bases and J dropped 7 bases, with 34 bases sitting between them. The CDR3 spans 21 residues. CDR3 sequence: CARSFFPAGPRGGGPQNEQFF. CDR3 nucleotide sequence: TGTGCCAGAAGCTTTTTTCCCGCCGGCCCTAGGGGGGGCGGTCCCCAGAATGAGCAGTTCTTC.

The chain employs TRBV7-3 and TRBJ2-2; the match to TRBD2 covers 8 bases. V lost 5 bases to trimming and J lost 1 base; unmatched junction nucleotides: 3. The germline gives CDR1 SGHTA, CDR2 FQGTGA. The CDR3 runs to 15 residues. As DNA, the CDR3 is TGTGCCAGCAGCCCAAGCGGGAGGAACACCGGGGAGCTGTTTTTT. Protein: CASSPSGRNTGELFF.

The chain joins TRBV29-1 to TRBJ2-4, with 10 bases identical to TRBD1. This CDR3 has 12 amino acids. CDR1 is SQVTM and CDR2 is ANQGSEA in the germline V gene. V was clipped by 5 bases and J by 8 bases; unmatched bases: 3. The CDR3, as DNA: TGCAGCGTTCAGGACAGGGGGGACATTCAGTACTTC. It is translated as CSVQDRGDIQYF.

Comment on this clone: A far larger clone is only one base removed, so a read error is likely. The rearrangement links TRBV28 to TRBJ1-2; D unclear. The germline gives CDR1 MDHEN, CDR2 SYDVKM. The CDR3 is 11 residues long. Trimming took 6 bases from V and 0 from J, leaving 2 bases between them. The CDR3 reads CASSSNYGYTF. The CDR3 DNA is TGTGCCAGCAGCTCTAACTATGGCTACACCTTC.

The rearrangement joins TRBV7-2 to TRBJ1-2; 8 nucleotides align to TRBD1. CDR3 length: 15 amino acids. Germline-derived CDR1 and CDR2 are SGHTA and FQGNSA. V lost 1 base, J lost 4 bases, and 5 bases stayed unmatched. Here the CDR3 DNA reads TGTGCCAGCAGCTTAGATGGGCAGGGGGCCTATGGCTACACCTTC. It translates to CASSLDGQGAYGYTF.

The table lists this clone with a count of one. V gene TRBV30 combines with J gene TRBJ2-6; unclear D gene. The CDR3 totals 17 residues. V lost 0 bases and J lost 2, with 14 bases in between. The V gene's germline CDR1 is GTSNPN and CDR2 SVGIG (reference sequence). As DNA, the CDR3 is TGTGCCTGGAGTGTAAGGTATGGAGTCCCTGGGGCCAACGTCCTGACTTTC. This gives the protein CAWSVRYGVPGANVLTF.

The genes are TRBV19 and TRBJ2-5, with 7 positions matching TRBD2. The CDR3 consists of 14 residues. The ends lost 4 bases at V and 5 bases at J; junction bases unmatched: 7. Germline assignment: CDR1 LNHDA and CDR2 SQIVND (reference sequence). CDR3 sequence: CASSTRTRLETQYF. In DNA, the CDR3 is TGTGCCAGTAGTACCCGGACTAGACTGGAGACCCAGTACTTC.

In nucleotides, the CDR3 is TGTGCCACCAGGGTCCTAGCGCAGAGCTCCTACGAGCAGTACTTC. It codes for CATRVLAQSSYEQYF. This chain connects TRBV27 to TRBJ2-7, with D perhaps TRBD2 (6 bases). The CDR3 sequence is 15 residues long. Trimming cost V 10 bases and J 0 bases, with 19 bases left between them. Germline CDR1 is MNHEY and CDR2 is SMNVEV (reference sequence).

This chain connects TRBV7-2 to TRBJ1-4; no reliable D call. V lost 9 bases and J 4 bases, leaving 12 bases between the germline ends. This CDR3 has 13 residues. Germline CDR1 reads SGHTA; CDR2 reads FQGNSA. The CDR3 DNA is TGTGCCAGTCAGGAGGTTCTTAATGAAAAACTGTTTTTT. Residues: CASQEVLNEKLFF.

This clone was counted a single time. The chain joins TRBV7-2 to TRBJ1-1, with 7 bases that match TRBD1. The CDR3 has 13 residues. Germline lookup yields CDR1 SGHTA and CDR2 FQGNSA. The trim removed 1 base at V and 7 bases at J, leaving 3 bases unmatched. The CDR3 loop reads CASSLGQGFEAFF. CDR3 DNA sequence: TGTGCCAGCAGCTTAGGACAGGGCTTTGAAGCTTTCTTT. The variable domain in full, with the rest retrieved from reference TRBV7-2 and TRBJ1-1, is GAGVSQSPSNKVTEKGKDVELRCDPISGHTALYWYRQSLGQGLEFLIYFQGNSAPDKSGLPSDRFSAERTGGSVSTLTIQRTQQEDSAVYLCASSLGQGFEAFFGQGTRLTVV.

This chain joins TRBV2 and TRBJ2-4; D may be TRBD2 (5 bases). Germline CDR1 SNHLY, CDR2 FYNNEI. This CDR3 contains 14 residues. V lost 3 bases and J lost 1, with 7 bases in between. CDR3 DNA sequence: TGTGCCAGCAGTGAGGGCGGGGCCAAAAACATTCAGTACTTC. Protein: CASSEGGAKNIQYF.

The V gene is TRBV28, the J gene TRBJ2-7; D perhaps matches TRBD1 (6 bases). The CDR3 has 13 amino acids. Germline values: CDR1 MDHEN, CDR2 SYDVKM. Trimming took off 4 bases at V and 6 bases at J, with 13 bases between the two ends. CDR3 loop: CASSSPQGLEQYF. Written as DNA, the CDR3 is TGTGCCAGCAGTTCCCCTCAGGGGCTCGAGCAGTACTTC.

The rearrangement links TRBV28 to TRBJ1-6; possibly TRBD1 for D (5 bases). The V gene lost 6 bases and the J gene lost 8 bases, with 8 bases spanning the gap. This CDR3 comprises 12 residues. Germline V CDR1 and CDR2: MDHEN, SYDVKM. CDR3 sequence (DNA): TGTGCCAGCAGGCGGGGCTATTCACCCCTCCACTTT. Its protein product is CASRRGYSPLHF.

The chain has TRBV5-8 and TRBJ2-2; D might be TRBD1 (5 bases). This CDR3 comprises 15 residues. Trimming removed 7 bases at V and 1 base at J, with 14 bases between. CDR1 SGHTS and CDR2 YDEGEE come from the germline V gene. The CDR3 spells CASEWGNQNTGELFF. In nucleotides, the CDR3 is TGTGCCAGCGAATGGGGCAACCAGAACACCGGGGAGCTGTTTTTT.

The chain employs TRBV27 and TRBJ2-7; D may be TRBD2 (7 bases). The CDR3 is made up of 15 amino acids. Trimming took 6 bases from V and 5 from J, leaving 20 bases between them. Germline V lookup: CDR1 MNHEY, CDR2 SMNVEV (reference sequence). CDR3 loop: CASSRRGTTLNEQYF. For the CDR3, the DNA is TGTGCCAGCAGCCGAAGGGGGACTACCCTGAACGAGCAGTACTTC.